The clone carrying this T cell receptor beta chain was detected only a few times. The antigen remains unidentified. Individual cDNA molecules each received unique molecular identifiers attached to them. TCRdb re-analysed the 5' RACE reads in MiXCR, keeping a single row per CDR3 protein. The sample shows 40,000 to 60,000 distinct CDR3 sequences, over 3.5% of them seen only once. The sample comes from a study of early T cells in non-severe SARS-CoV-2 infection. Whole-study context: From unsorted whole blood, bulk RNA was sequenced, and the chains remained unpaired.

Overall study results and limits: The matching step, a VDJdb search, favored anti-spike CD8 responses and missed private and CD4 specificities.

The CDR3 runs to 14 residues. Germline CDR1 and CDR2: SGHNT and YYREEE (reference sequence). V was trimmed by 5 bases and J by 5 bases, leaving 13 bases between them. This clonotype originated in an adult who was a healthcare worker with PCR-confirmed SARS-CoV-2 infection or an uninfected control (not recorded which). The chain joins TRBV5-4 to TRBJ1-4; weak D call: TRBD1 (6 bases). The specimen sequenced was whole blood. The CDR3 bases are TGTGCCAGCAGTTCCGGAGGGGGAAATGAAAAACTGTTTTTT. It encodes CASSSGGGNEKLFF.